One sample yielded the 25 T cell receptor beta chains listed below, sequenced in a study of T cells in Graves' hyperthyroidism and ophthalmopathy. RNA transcripts provided the source from which TCR beta CDR3 regions were amplified. RT-PCR in the first round (using the HTBI primer set) targeted the TCR CDR3. Using its own MiXCR run on the multiplex PCR reads, TCRdb lists one record per CDR3 protein. This repertoire shows roughly 500,000 distinct CDR3 sequences, around 24% found once; its top ten account for around 11%. The specimen sequenced was blood. The receptors shown here come from a woman in her 30s with Graves' ophthalmopathy.

V usage is TRBV5-1 and J usage is TRBJ1-2; D is uncertain. The V gene lost 4 bases and the J gene lost 9 bases, with 25 bases spanning the gap. The CDR3 is made up of 16 amino acids. Germline assignment: CDR1 SGHRS and CDR2 YFSETQ. Here the CDR3 DNA reads TGCGCCAGCAGCCCTGGTGGCAGTCTGCTTATTGTGAGCTACACCTTC. This translates into CASSPGGSLLIVSYTF.

This clonotype was seen a handful of times. J is TRBJ1-1 and V is TRBV6-1; no firm D call. The CDR3 runs to 14 residues. V lost 2 bases and J lost 1, with 8 bases in between. Germline CDR1 reads MNHNS; CDR2 reads SASEGT. The DNA of the CDR3 is TGTGCCAGCAGTGAATTAGGTTCGAACACTGAAGCTTTCTTT. Protein product: CASSELGSNTEAFF.

This clonotype occurred many times. The chain carries TRBV5-6 and TRBJ2-7, with D perhaps TRBD1 (5 bases). Germline V gives CDR1 SGHDT, CDR2 YYEEEE. Trimming took 0 bases from V and 2 from J, leaving 9 bases between them. This CDR3 has 14 residues. CDR3 DNA sequence: TGTGCCAGCAGCTTGGCTTCAGGGACCTACGAGCAGTACTTC. Amino acids: CASSLASGTYEQYF.

V and J are TRBV5-1 and TRBJ2-7; 8 bases line up with TRBD2. J lost 6 bases, V lost 0 bases, and 8 bases had no gene match. The CDR3 is 15 amino acids. Germline-derived CDR1 and CDR2 are SGHRS and YFSETQ. The DNA for the CDR3 is TGCGCCAGCAGCTTGGAGCTAGCGGCGGGAGGCGAGCAGTACTTC. It encodes CASSLELAAGGEQYF.

This clonotype was counted at least ten times. CDR3 amino acids: CASSLMWGETQYF. CDR3 nucleotides: TGTGCCAGCAGCTTAATGTGGGGGGAGACCCAGTACTTC. The rearrangement uses TRBV7-6 and TRBJ2-5; D might be TRBD1 or TRBD2, each matching 5 bases. Trimming removed 2 bases from V and 5 bases from J, with 9 bases in between. This CDR3 spans 13 amino acids. CDR1 and CDR2 from the germline V gene are SGHVS and FNYEAQ.

This clonotype was recorded at least ten times. V gene TRBV4-1 combines with J gene TRBJ2-2, with a weak D call TRBD2 (7 bases). This CDR3 has 18 amino acids. Per the germline V gene, CDR1 is MGHRA and CDR2 is YSYEKL. V lost 0 bases and J lost 0, with 14 bases in between. The CDR3 loop is CASSQEETGGTNTGELFF. The CDR3 nucleotides are TGCGCCAGCAGCCAAGAGGAAACGGGGGGCACGAACACCGGGGAGCTGTTTTTT.

The genes are TRBV6-1 and TRBJ1-5; 9 bases map to TRBD1. The CDR3 consists of 14 residues. The trim removed 10 bases at V and 7 bases at J, leaving 11 bases unmatched. CDR1 and CDR2 from the germline V gene are MNHNS and SASEGT. Here the CDR3 DNA reads TGTGCCATCTCCGCCGGGACAGGGATACAGCCCCAGCATTTT. Amino acids: CAISAGTGIQPQHF.

The rearrangement joins TRBV5-1 to TRBJ2-5; TRBD1 matches 10 bases. The CDR3 consists of 19 residues. Looked up from germline, CDR1 is SGHRS and CDR2 is YFSETQ. V shed 4 bases, J shed 2 bases, and the junction held 17 bases outside the gene matches. CDR3 amino acids: CASSLPRQGAAGTQETQYF. The CDR3 DNA follows: TGCGCCAGCAGCCTACCGAGACAGGGGGCGGCTGGGACACAAGAGACCCAGTACTTC.

The chain joins TRBV5-8 to TRBJ2-5, with D tentatively TRBD1 (6 bases). This CDR3 is 16 amino acids long. CDR1 and CDR2 (germline): SGHTS, YDEGEE. The ends were cut back, 0 bases at V and 3 bases at J, with 15 bases in the middle. In DNA form, the CDR3 reads TGTGCCAGCAGCTTGGACCCCGGGACACCCGAAGAGACCCAGTACTTC. It specifies CASSLDPGTPEETQYF.

This clonotype was seen more than once but under ten times. CDR3 coding DNA: TGTGCCAGCAGACTAGCGGAGGGCACGTACTTC. It is translated as CASRLAEGTYF. The V and J genes are TRBV6-1 and TRBJ2-7; 8 bases align to TRBD2. Trimming took 6 bases from V and 12 from J; bases not matched to a gene: 7. Germline V lookup: CDR1 MNHNS, CDR2 SASEGT. This CDR3 is 11 amino acids long.

In this sample, this clonotype turned up many times. The gene calls are TRBV12-3 or TRBV12-4 and TRBJ2-6; 8 positions match TRBD1. With 9 bases clipped from V and 2 bases from J, the junction kept 9 bases outside the gene matches. This CDR3 is 16 amino acids long. Written as DNA, the CDR3 is TGTGCCAGTGCCGGGACAGGAACCGCTGGGGCCAACGTCCTGACTTTC. Translation gives CASAGTGTAGANVLTF.

This clonotype has a handful of counts. The chain is built from TRBV6-1 and TRBJ2-5, with 8 bases that match TRBD1. This CDR3 contains 14 residues. J gave up 5 bases and V 8 bases, and 10 bases lay outside the gene matches. Germline V lookup: CDR1 MNHNS, CDR2 SASEGT. CDR3 DNA: TGTGCCAGCGGCAGGGCAGGGGGCCAGGAGACCCAGTACTTC. As protein: CASGRAGGQETQYF.

The chain is built from TRBV6-2 or TRBV6-3 and TRBJ2-7; 13 bases match TRBD2. CDR1 MNHEY and CDR2 SVGEGT come from the germline V gene. The length of the CDR3 is 18 residues. Losses at the gene ends were 2 bases for V and 3 bases for J; bases not matched to a gene: 10. The CDR3 loop is CASSYAGHRLAGGYEQYF. The CDR3 DNA reads TGTGCCAGCAGTTACGCCGGACACCGACTAGCGGGAGGCTACGAGCAGTACTTC.

The sample holds one count of this clonotype. The rearrangement joins TRBV20-1 to TRBJ2-7, with TRBD2 matching 14 bases. The CDR3 loop spans 14 amino acids. CDR1 and CDR2 (germline): DFQATT, SNEGSKA (reference sequence). Trimming cost V 5 bases and J 4 bases; bases outside gene matches: 4. This chain's CDR3 is CSAPRLAGGYEQYF. CDR3 coding DNA: TGCAGTGCTCCCAGACTAGCGGGAGGGTACGAGCAGTACTTC.

The sample holds many counts of this clonotype. The chain recombines TRBV30 with TRBJ2-7; possible D gene TRBD1, 6 bases. This CDR3 has 15 amino acids. Germline V gene sequence: CDR1 GTSNPN, CDR2 SVGIG (reference sequence). Trimming stripped 2 bases from V and 2 bases from J, with 16 bases between. The CDR3 loop is CAWSTPWDIPYEQYF. CDR3 nucleotides: TGTGCCTGGAGTACCCCTTGGGACATCCCCTACGAGCAGTACTTC.

The table lists this clonotype with many counts. The V gene is TRBV7-2, the J gene TRBJ1-1, with a weak D call TRBD1 (5 bases). Germline-derived CDR1 and CDR2 are SGHTA and FQGNSA. The CDR3 extends over 15 amino acids. Trimming took 3 bases from V and 4 from J, leaving 15 bases between them. The CDR3 sequence is CASSFASGPATEAFF. DNA for the CDR3: TGTGCCAGCAGCTTTGCCTCAGGGCCCGCCACTGAAGCTTTCTTT.

The table lists this clonotype with many counts. CDR3 protein: CASSLPQGNNSPLHF. In nucleotides, the CDR3 is TGTGCCAGCAGCTTACCCCAGGGGAATAATTCACCCCTCCACTTT. V usage is TRBV7-2 and J usage is TRBJ1-6; tentatively, D is TRBD1 (6 bases). The ends were cut back, 2 bases at V and 5 bases at J, with 10 bases in the middle. CDR1 SGHTA and CDR2 FQGNSA come from the germline V gene. CDR3 length: 15 amino acids.

This clonotype was seen ten or more times. V usage is TRBV15 and J usage is TRBJ1-3; D gene uncertain. Germline CDR1 is LNHNV and CDR2 is YYDKDF (reference sequence). The CDR3 contains 19 residues. V lost 0 bases, J lost 0 bases, and 18 bases lay in between. The CDR3 region is CATSRDERDPRSSGNTIYF. The CDR3 DNA is TGTGCCACCAGCAGAGATGAGAGAGACCCAAGGAGCTCTGGAAACACCATATATTTT.

The chain carries TRBV11-2 and TRBJ2-3; 8 bases fit TRBD2. There are 16 residues in the CDR3. CDR1 SGHAT and CDR2 FQNNGV come from the germline V gene. V trimming: 3 bases; J trimming: 4 bases; junction bases outside the gene matches: 9. The CDR3 reads CASSFLSGSGSDTQYF. The CDR3 DNA sequence: TGTGCCAGCAGCTTTCTAAGCGGGAGTGGCTCAGATACGCAGTATTTT.

This sequence joins TRBV20-1 and TRBJ2-7; D gene unclear. Deletions cut 5 bases from V and 3 bases from J, with 14 bases between. Germline CDR1 DFQATT, CDR2 SNEGSKA (reference sequence). There are 13 residues in the CDR3. CDR3 sequence: CSASVRLDYEQYF. CDR3 nucleotide sequence: TGCAGTGCTTCAGTCAGGCTCGACTACGAGCAGTACTTC.

This clonotype was counted at least ten times. The chain is built from TRBV5-1 and TRBJ2-7; D is unresolved. The CDR3 totals 17 residues. The V and J ends lost 2 bases and 2 bases respectively, with 20 bases between them. The germline V gene encodes CDR1 SGHRS and CDR2 YFSETQ. For the CDR3, the DNA is TGCGCCAGCAGCTTCGCAGATGAACACCACCAGCCCTACGAGCAGTACTTC. The encoded protein is CASSFADEHHQPYEQYF.

This clonotype was detected only once. The chain couples TRBV29-1 to TRBJ2-7; D not certain. V lost 5 bases to trimming and J lost 2 bases, with 7 bases between them. The length of the CDR3 is 11 residues. Germline lookup yields CDR1 SQVTM and CDR2 ANQGSEA. CDR3 DNA sequence: TGCAGCGTTCGGCAGGCCTACGAGCAGTACTTC. Protein product: CSVRQAYEQYF.

In the case of this clonotype: A clone one base away is much larger, so this may be a read error. V gene TRBV29-1 combines with J gene TRBJ1-2; 8 bases map to TRBD1. This CDR3 comprises 12 residues. Germline values: CDR1 SQVTM, CDR2 ANQGSEA. J was trimmed by 7 bases and V by 7 bases; bases with no gene match: 8. The CDR3 DNA sequence: TGCAGCGCGGGACAGGTGGCTGTTGGCTACACCTTC. This codes for CSAGQVAVGYTF. The complete variable domain, with remaining parts taken from reference TRBV29-1 and TRBJ1-2, reads SAVISQKPSRDICQRGTSLTIQCQVDSQVTMMFWYRQQPGQSLTLIATANQGSEATYESGFVIDKFPISRPNLTFSTLTVSNMSPEDSSIYLCSAGQVAVGYTFGSGTRLTVV.

This clonotype was detected a few times. The chain has TRBV11-2 and TRBJ2-7, with D hard to call. Germline assignment: CDR1 SGHAT and CDR2 FQNNGV. Between the trimmed V and J ends, which lost 2 bases and 3 bases, there was a span of 8 bases. The CDR3 extends over 13 amino acids. Written as DNA, the CDR3 is TGTGCCAGCAGCTTATTACAATACTACGAGCAGTACTTC. This encodes CASSLLQYYEQYF.

This clonotype has ten or more counts. The chain recombines TRBV20-1 with TRBJ2-5; 8 bases line up with TRBD2. This CDR3 spans 13 amino acids. The germline CDR1 and CDR2 sequences are DFQATT and SNEGSKA (reference sequence). V trimming: 1 base; J trimming: 3 bases; junction bases outside the gene matches: 1. The CDR3 DNA is TGCAGTGCTAGAGCGGGGGGGGAAGAGACCCAGTACTTC. The encoded protein is CSARAGGEETQYF.